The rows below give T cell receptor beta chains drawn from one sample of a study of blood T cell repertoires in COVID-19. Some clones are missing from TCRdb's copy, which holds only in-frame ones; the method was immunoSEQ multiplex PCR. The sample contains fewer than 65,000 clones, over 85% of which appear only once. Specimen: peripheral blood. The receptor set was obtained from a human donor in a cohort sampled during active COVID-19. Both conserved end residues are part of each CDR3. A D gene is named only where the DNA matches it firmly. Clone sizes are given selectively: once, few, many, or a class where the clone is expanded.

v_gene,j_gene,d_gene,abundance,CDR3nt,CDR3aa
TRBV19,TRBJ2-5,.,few,TGTGCCAGTAGTTCCACCCGAGACAGCATAGGTGAGACCCAGTACTTC,CASSSTRDSIGETQYF
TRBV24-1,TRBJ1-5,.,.,TGTGCCACCAGTGGGAGGGTTGGCGGCAATCAGCCCCAGCATTTT,CATSGRVGGNQPQHF
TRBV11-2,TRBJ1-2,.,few,TGTGCCAGCAGCTTAAATTCCCGGGGAAACTATGGCTACACCTTC,CASSLNSRGNYGYTF
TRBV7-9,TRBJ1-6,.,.,TGTGCCAGCAGCTTGACTCGGCAGAATAATTCACCCCTCCACTTT,CASSLTRQNNSPLHF
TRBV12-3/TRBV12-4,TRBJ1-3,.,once,TGTGCCAGCGGGCCCTCCCCTGGAAACACCATATATTTT,CASGPSPGNTIYF
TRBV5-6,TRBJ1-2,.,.,TGTGCCAGCAGCTTGGGGGGGCACTTCTATGGCTACACCTTC,CASSLGGHFYGYTF
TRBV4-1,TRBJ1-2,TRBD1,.,TGCGCCAGCAGCCAAGATACAGGGGCGAACTATGGCTACACCTTC,CASSQDTGANYGYTF
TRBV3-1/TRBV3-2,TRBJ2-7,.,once,TGTGCCAGCAGCCCCTGGGGGGGCGGGGGAATCGAGCAGTACTTC,CASSPWGGGGIEQYF
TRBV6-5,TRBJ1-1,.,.,TGTGCCAGCATCGGGGGTGGGACTGAAGCTTTCTTT,CASIGGGTEAFF
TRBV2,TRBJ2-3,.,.,TGTGCCAGCGTTTTTTGGCCACCCAAAAGCACAGATACGCAGTATTTT,CASVFWPPKSTDTQYF
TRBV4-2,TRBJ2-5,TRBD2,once,TGTGCCAGCAGCCTGAGCGGGATGAACGCGGAGACCCAGTACTTC,CASSLSGMNAETQYF
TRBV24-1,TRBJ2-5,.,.,TGTGCCACCGGGGCAATCCTGGTCAGCGGGTTGTCAGAGACCCAGTACTTC,CATGAILVSGLSETQYF
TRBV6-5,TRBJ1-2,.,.,TGTGCCAGCGCAAAAGACAGAACTAACTATGGCTACACCTTC,CASAKDRTNYGYTF
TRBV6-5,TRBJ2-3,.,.,TGTGCCAGCCGGGATCTTAGCACAGATACGCAGTATTTT,CASRDLSTDTQYF
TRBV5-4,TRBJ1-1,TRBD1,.,TGTGCCAGCAGCCGAGACAGGGGGTTAGCTTTCTTT,CASSRDRGLAFF
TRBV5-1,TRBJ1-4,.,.,TGCGCCAGCAGCTCGGGTGCAACTAATGAAAAACTGTTTTTT,CASSSGATNEKLFF
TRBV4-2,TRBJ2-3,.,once,TGTGCCAGCAGCCAAGAGGGGTCATTGGGGGCCCAGGATACGCAGTATTTT,CASSQEGSLGAQDTQYF
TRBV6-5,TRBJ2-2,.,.,TGTGCCAGCAGTTACGTAGAGCGGACTGGCGGGGAGCTGTTTTTT,CASSYVERTGGELFF
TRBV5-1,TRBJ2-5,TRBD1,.,TGCGCCAGCGGGACAGGGGTTCAGACCCAGTACTTC,CASGTGVQTQYF
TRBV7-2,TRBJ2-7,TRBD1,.,TGTGCCAGCAGCATTCAGACAGGGGGGGCCTACGAGCAGTACTTC,CASSIQTGGAYEQYF
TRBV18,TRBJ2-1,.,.,TGTGCCAGCTCACACTTGGACAGTGTCACCTCCTACAATGAGCAGTTCTTC,CASSHLDSVTSYNEQFF
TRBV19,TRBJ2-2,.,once,TGTGCCAGTATCTCCCTAAGCACCGGGGAGCTGTTTTTT,CASISLSTGELFF
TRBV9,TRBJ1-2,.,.,TGTGCCAGCAGCTCGAGGGTAGTTAACTATGGCTACACCTTC,CASSSRVVNYGYTF
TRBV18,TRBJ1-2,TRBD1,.,TGTGCCAGCTCACCGGGTCGACAGGGCTCTGGCTACACCTTC,CASSPGRQGSGYTF
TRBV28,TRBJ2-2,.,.,TGTGCCAGCAGTCCTCCGGGGGGCCTCAGCGGGTACGCGAACACCGGGGAGCTGTTTTTT,CASSPPGGLSGYANTGELFF
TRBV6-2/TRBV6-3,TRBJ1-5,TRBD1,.,TGTGCCAGCAGTTTGAGACAGGGGATTGGTATGCCCCAGCATTTT,CASSLRQGIGMPQHF
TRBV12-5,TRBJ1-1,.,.,TGTGCTAGTGGTTTGATCGAGGCTGAAGCTTTCTTT,CASGLIEAEAFF
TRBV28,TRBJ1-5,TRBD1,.,TGTGCCAGCAGTTTATCAGGGACAGGGGCCGGCAATCAGCCCCAGCATTTT,CASSLSGTGAGNQPQHF
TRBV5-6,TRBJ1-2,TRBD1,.,TGTGCCAGCGGAATGACAGGGGGCTCCAATGGCTACACCTTC,CASGMTGGSNGYTF
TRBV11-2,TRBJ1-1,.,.,TGTGCCAGCAGCGTTAGCAGTTCTCTGGACACTGAAGCTTTCTTT,CASSVSSSLDTEAFF
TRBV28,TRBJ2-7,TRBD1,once,TGTGCCAGCAGCCGGGACAGGATCACTTCCTACGAGCAGTACTTC,CASSRDRITSYEQYF
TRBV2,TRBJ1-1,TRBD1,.,TGTGCCAGCAGGACAACAGGGGGCGCATCTGAAGCTTTCTTT,CASRTTGGASEAFF
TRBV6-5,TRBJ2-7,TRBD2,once,TGTGCCAGCAGTTACTCGGGGACTAGCGTAGACGAGCAGTACTTC,CASSYSGTSVDEQYF
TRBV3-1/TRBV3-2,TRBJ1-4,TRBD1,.,TGTGCCAGCAGCCAAGACAGGGGGACTAATGAAAAACTGTTTTTT,CASSQDRGTNEKLFF
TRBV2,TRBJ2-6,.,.,TGTGCCAGCAGTGATATGAGGACTGGGGCCAACGTCCTGACTTTC,CASSDMRTGANVLTF
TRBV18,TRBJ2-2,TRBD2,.,TGTGCCAGCTCCCCCCAGCTCAGCGGGGGGACCGGGGAGCTGTTTTTT,CASSPQLSGGTGELFF
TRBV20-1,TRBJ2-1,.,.,TGCAGTGCCGCTCGGGGTGGGCAGTTCTTC,CSAARGGQFF
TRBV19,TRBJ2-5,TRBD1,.,TGTGCCAGTAGTGGGACAGGGCACCTCCGGACCCAGTACTTC,CASSGTGHLRTQYF
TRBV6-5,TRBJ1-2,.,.,TGTGCCAGCAACACATTCCCCTATGGCTACACCTTC,CASNTFPYGYTF
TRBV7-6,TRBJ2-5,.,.,TGTGCCAGCAGCTTAGGTGCGGCCGTGGGGCGAGAGACCCAGTACTTC,CASSLGAAVGRETQYF
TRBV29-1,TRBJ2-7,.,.,TGCAGCGTTGAGGGGACACCACCAACCTACGAGCAGTACTTC,CSVEGTPPTYEQYF
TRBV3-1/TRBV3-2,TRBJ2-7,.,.,TGTGCCAGCAGCCAAACTTGGCAGGGCCCCTACGAGCAGTACTTC,CASSQTWQGPYEQYF
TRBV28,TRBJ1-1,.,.,TGTGCCAGCAGTTTATTTGGGCTGAACACTGAAGCTTTCTTT,CASSLFGLNTEAFF
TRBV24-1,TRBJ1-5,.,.,TGTGCCCCTAGGCTTAATCAGCCCCAGCATTTT,CAPRLNQPQHF
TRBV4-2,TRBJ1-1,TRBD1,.,TGTGCCAGCAGCCAAGCGGGACAGGGGAACACTGAAGCTTTCTTT,CASSQAGQGNTEAFF